This paragraph reports one T cell receptor (beta chain). No antigen is known for it. The data were taken from a study of CD8 T cells in ankylosing spondylitis. General observations from the study: Reportedly, disease-linked clones are significantly enriched in ankylosing spondylitis patients' matched synovial fluid. A subset of motif variants has previously been described in the synovial fluid and blood of reactive arthritis. Disease-linked clones displayed a CD8+ phenotype and appeared relatively rarely in peripheral blood.

The length of the CDR3 is 14 residues. The V end lost 3 bases, the J end lost 4 bases, and 12 bases lay between the germline ends. The V gene's germline CDR1 is SEHNR and CDR2 FQNEAQ (reference sequence). A quantitative 5'-RACE method, one with molecular barcodes, was used to make TCR beta libraries. TCRdb used MiXCR to reprocess the 5' RACE reads, holding one entry per CDR3 protein. The sample contains under 250,000 distinct CDR3 sequences, roughly 25% of which appear only once. The gene calls are TRBV7-9 and TRBJ1-1; D gene unclear. The sequenced material came from blood, either unsorted or a sorted T cell fraction (not recorded which). The sequence was obtained from a male donor with ankylosing spondylitis or in good health (not recorded which). DNA for the CDR3: TGTGCCAGCAGCTTCCTGCTAGCGGGCACTGAAGCTTTCTTT. Translated: CASSFLLAGTEAFF.